These 27 T cell receptor beta chains came from one sample sequenced in a study of T-cell memory formation after mild COVID-19. MiXCR, applied by TCRdb to the 5' RACE reads, yields one record per CDR3 protein. The profile shows under 150,000 distinct CDR3 sequences, roughly 15% of them singletons. Sequenced input: PBMCs or a T cell subset sorted from them (not recorded which). These receptors all stem from an adult woman who had mild COVID-19 (a few samples of this study predate the infection). Cell type and time point are not known.

This clonotype has more than one count but fewer than ten. The V gene is TRBV20-1, the J gene TRBJ2-3; 9 nucleotides line up with TRBD1. The CDR3 is 13 amino acids. With V trimmed by 5 bases and J by 2 bases, 2 bases remained unmatched. CDR1 is DFQATT and CDR2 is SNEGSKA in the germline V gene (reference sequence). The CDR3 DNA follows: TGCAGTGCTGGGGACAGGGTCACAGATACGCAGTATTTT. Translating gives CSAGDRVTDTQYF.

This clonotype was recorded many times. The rearrangement joins TRBV12-3 or TRBV12-4 to TRBJ2-2; no clear D gene. This CDR3 is built from 13 residues. The germline V and J ends were trimmed by 2 bases and 2 bases, with 3 bases remaining between them. The CDR3 region has the DNA TGTGCCAGCAGTTTACTTAACACCGGGGAGCTGTTTTTT. The encoded protein is CASSLLNTGELFF.

A few counts support this clonotype. V usage is TRBV19 and J usage is TRBJ2-7; the D gene could be TRBD1 or TRBD2 (5 bases each). Trimming shortened V by 6 bases and J by 3 bases, and 18 bases separated the two germline ends. Germline loops: CDR1 LNHDA, CDR2 SQIVND (reference sequence). This CDR3 comprises 15 residues. Here the CDR3 reads CASSMGVGPDYEQYF. In DNA, the CDR3 is TGTGCCAGTAGCATGGGGGTGGGACCGGACTACGAGCAGTACTTC.

This clonotype was observed a handful of times. This chain connects TRBV29-1 to TRBJ2-3, with 8 bases lining up with TRBD2. Germline CDR1 is SQVTM and CDR2 is ANQGSEA. Trimming removed 5 bases from V and 2 bases from J; junction bases left unmatched: 9. CDR3 size: 15 residues. CDR3 residues: CSVPPGGVATDTQYF. CDR3 coding DNA: TGCAGCGTTCCCCCGGGAGGGGTAGCCACAGATACGCAGTATTTT.

This clonotype was found a few times. This sequence joins TRBV5-1 and TRBJ1-4; a possible D gene is TRBD1 (6 bases). V lost 4 bases and J lost 7, with 17 bases in between. The CDR3 loop spans 15 amino acids. Germline loops: CDR1 SGHRS, CDR2 YFSETQ. This CDR3 is CASSGGHEIGEKLFF. The CDR3 coding sequence is TGCGCCAGCAGCGGGGGACACGAGATAGGTGAAAAACTGTTTTTT.

This clonotype was counted only a few times. This chain uses TRBV27 with TRBJ1-1; possible D gene TRBD1, 5 bases. The CDR3 length is 15 residues. The germline V gene encodes CDR1 MNHEY and CDR2 SMNVEV (reference sequence). Trimming took 2 bases from V and 1 from J, leaving 11 bases between them. CDR3: CASSLGGDSNTEAFF. Here the CDR3 DNA reads TGTGCCAGCAGTTTAGGGGGGGACTCGAACACTGAAGCTTTCTTT.

This clonotype was seen a handful of times. This chain joins TRBV12-3 or TRBV12-4 and TRBJ2-1; D not certain. This CDR3 spans 12 amino acids. V was cut by 3 bases and J by 6 bases, with 6 bases left in between. In DNA, the CDR3 is TGTGCCAGCAGTTTCCGCAGCAATGAGCAGTTCTTC. Translation gives CASSFRSNEQFF.

The chain has TRBV28 and TRBJ2-7; no clear D. This CDR3 spans 12 amino acids. V was cut by 4 bases and J by 1 base, with 5 bases left in between. The V gene's germline CDR1 is MDHEN and CDR2 SYDVKM. CDR3 region: CASSSKSYEQYF. CDR3 coding DNA: TGTGCCAGCAGTTCGAAATCCTACGAGCAGTACTTC.

The rearrangement links TRBV3-2 to TRBJ2-1; the DNA was not compared with TRBD2, the D call given in the table. TRBV3-2 is flagged as a pseudogene. The CDR3 length is 22 residues. This chain's CDR3 is CASSQHYLKEREFCPIHNEQFF. The CDR3 DNA is TGTGCCAGCAGCCAACACTACCTTAAGGAGCGGGAGTTTTGTCCCATCCACAATGAGCAGTTCTTC.

This clonotype was detected a few times. V gene TRBV12-3 or TRBV12-4 combines with J gene TRBJ1-4; D is undetermined. The germline V and J ends were trimmed by 0 bases and 13 bases, with 15 bases remaining between them. This CDR3 contains 14 residues. The CDR3 is CASSLAHIVDGLFF. For the CDR3, the DNA is TGTGCCAGCAGTTTAGCGCATATTGTAGATGGACTGTTTTTT.

J is TRBJ1-1 and V is TRBV7-9, with D tentatively TRBD1 (6 bases). The CDR3 is 13 residues long. CDR1 SEHNR and CDR2 FQNEAQ come from the germline V gene (reference sequence). V was clipped by 0 bases and J by 8 bases, with 10 bases between them. The DNA for the CDR3 is TGTGCCAGCAGCTTAGCGGACAGTTTGGAAGCTTTCTTT. It yields the protein CASSLADSLEAFF.

The table lists this clonotype with many counts. The rearrangement joins TRBV4-2 to TRBJ2-3; 9 positions match TRBD2. Germline CDR1 is LGHNA and CDR2 is YNFKEQ. Trimming removed 3 bases from V and 5 bases from J; junction bases left unmatched: 9. The CDR3 consists of 16 residues. DNA for the CDR3: TGTGCCAGCAGCCAGACTTTGACTAGCGGAGGAGATACGCAGTATTTT. Translating it yields CASSQTLTSGGDTQYF.

The chain combines TRBV7-6 with TRBJ2-1; 12 bases agree with TRBD2. V was pared by 8 bases and J by 7 bases, with 12 bases of the junction left unmatched. This CDR3 has 16 residues. CDR1 and CDR2 (germline): SGHVS, FNYEAQ. The CDR3: CASLPEASGRGNEQFF. In DNA form, the CDR3 reads TGTGCCAGCCTTCCTGAGGCTAGCGGGAGGGGTAATGAGCAGTTCTTC.

This clonotype has a single count. This sequence joins TRBV20-1 and TRBJ1-2; D uncertain. The CDR3 is 20 residues long. The germline V gene encodes CDR1 DFQATT and CDR2 SNEGSKA (reference sequence). With 4 bases removed from V and 5 bases from J, the gap between germline ends came to 35 bases. CDR3 region: CSATRGLSSIRREGIYGYTF. CDR3 nucleotide sequence: TGCAGTGCTACACGGGGTTTATCGTCTATCAGGAGGGAAGGAATATATGGCTACACCTTC.

This clonotype showed up just a few times. The chain has TRBV28 and TRBJ2-1; D gene uncertain. Trimming cost V 2 bases and J 7 bases, with 6 bases left between them. The CDR3 spans 12 residues. Germline lookup yields CDR1 MDHEN and CDR2 SYDVKM. CDR3 bases: TGTGCCAGCAGTTTACAAAGTAATGAGCAGTTCTTC. It yields the protein CASSLQSNEQFF.

This clonotype was found a few times. The V call is TRBV20-1, the J call TRBJ2-7; tentatively, D is TRBD1 or TRBD2 (5 bases each). Between the trimmed V and J ends, which lost 2 bases and 0 bases, there was a span of 14 bases. Germline CDR1 and CDR2: DFQATT and SNEGSKA (reference sequence). The length of the CDR3 is 15 residues. CDR3 amino acids: CSARKGDASSYEQYF. DNA of the CDR3: TGCAGTGCTAGAAAAGGGGACGCTAGCTCCTACGAGCAGTACTTC.

Regarding this clonotype: An end of the junction differs from the germline gene, which may be a read error. The CDR3: CATNPGRGDLAKKIQYF. The CDR3 nucleotides read TGTGCCACCAACCCCGGACGGGGGGACCTAGCCAAAAAAATTCAGTACTTC. This chain connects TRBV24-1 to TRBJ2-4, with 7 positions matching TRBD2. Germline lookup yields CDR1 KGHDR and CDR2 SFDVKD. This CDR3 has 17 amino acids.

The V and J genes are TRBV7-8 and TRBJ1-4, with D possibly being TRBD1 (6 bases). The germline V gene encodes CDR1 SGHVS and CDR2 FQNEAQ. This CDR3 has 13 amino acids. V was pared by 0 bases and J by 10 bases, with 9 bases between. DNA for the CDR3: TGTGCCAGCAGCTTAGCCGGCAGGGGAAAACTGTTTTTT. It specifies CASSLAGRGKLFF.

There are a few counts of this clonotype. CDR3 sequence reads: CATSDLQAGASGANVLTF. In nucleotides, the CDR3 is TGTGCCACCAGTGATTTGCAGGCAGGTGCCTCTGGGGCCAACGTCCTGACTTTC. The chain employs TRBV24-1 and TRBJ2-6; D is ambiguous. This CDR3 has 18 residues. With 0 bases removed from V and 0 bases from J, the gap between germline ends came to 11 bases. Germline loops: CDR1 KGHDR, CDR2 SFDVKD.

This clonotype came up a few times. The CDR3: CASSLAQGGNYGYTF. DNA of the CDR3: TGCGCCAGCAGCTTGGCCCAGGGAGGTAACTATGGCTACACCTTC. V and J are TRBV5-1 and TRBJ1-2, with D perhaps matching TRBD1 (5 bases). V lost 0 bases and J lost 1, with 10 bases in between. Looked up from germline, CDR1 is SGHRS and CDR2 is YFSETQ. This CDR3 spans 15 amino acids.

The sample holds a few counts of this clonotype. V gene TRBV3-1 combines with J gene TRBJ2-7; D gene unclear. This CDR3 has 16 residues. CDR1 is LGHDT and CDR2 is YNNKEL in the germline V gene (reference sequence). V gave up 3 bases and J gave up 2 bases, with 17 bases separating them. The CDR3 DNA reads as TGTGCCAGCAGCCAGGCCGCTTACGCGCGAACCTACGAGCAGTACTTC. Protein product: CASSQAAYARTYEQYF.

This clonotype turned up a few times. The chain links TRBV4-1 to TRBJ2-1; 9 nucleotides agree with TRBD1. The CDR3 has 12 amino acids. Germline CDR1 reads MGHRA; CDR2 reads YSYEKL. Trimming took 4 bases from V and 9 from J; bases not matched to a gene: 1. The CDR3 spells CASSPTGGEQFF. CDR3 bases: TGCGCCAGCAGCCCGACAGGGGGTGAGCAGTTCTTC.

The gene calls are TRBV7-2 and TRBJ2-7; 9 bases are shared with TRBD1. The V and J ends lost 1 base and 6 bases, in that order; junction bases with no gene match: 1. This CDR3 comprises 13 residues. From germline, CDR1 is SGHTA and CDR2 FQGNSA. CDR3 DNA: TGTGCCAGCAGCTTAGTGGACAGGGGCGAGCAGTACTTC. Translation gives CASSLVDRGEQYF.

The chain combines TRBV29-1 with TRBJ1-1, with 7 nucleotides matching TRBD1. This CDR3 contains 11 residues. With 6 bases clipped from V and 9 bases from J, the junction kept 7 bases outside the gene matches. Germline assignment: CDR1 SQVTM and CDR2 ANQGSEA. Here the CDR3 DNA reads TGCAGCGTGCCTACAGGGGTTAAAGCTTTCTTT. Protein product: CSVPTGVKAFF. Variable domain in full (rest from reference TRBV29-1 and TRBJ1-1): SAVISQKPSRDICQRGTSLTIQCQVDSQVTMMFWYRQQPGQSLTLIATANQGSEATYESGFVIDKFPISRPNLTFSTLTVSNMSPEDSSIYLCSVPTGVKAFFGQGTRLTVV.

This clonotype has only a few counts. The chain recombines TRBV7-9 with TRBJ2-7; D is unclear. V was shortened by 4 bases and J by 5 bases, with 6 bases between the two germline ends. The CDR3 contains 11 residues. Germline CDR1 SEHNR, CDR2 FQNEAQ (reference sequence). Here the CDR3 reads CASSYSNEQYF. CDR3 coding DNA: TGTGCCAGCAGCTATAGCAACGAGCAGTACTTC.

The chain recombines TRBV6-6 with TRBJ2-3; D might be TRBD2 (6 bases). Germline V gene sequence: CDR1 MNHNY, CDR2 SVGAGI (reference sequence). The V end lost 2 bases, the J end lost 4 bases, and 16 bases lay between the germline ends. The length of the CDR3 is 16 residues. CDR3 protein: CASSYGGGGLSDTQYF. CDR3 in DNA: TGTGCCAGCAGTTACGGGGGAGGAGGTCTATCAGATACGCAGTATTTT.

This clonotype was counted a few times. The chain couples TRBV2 to TRBJ2-2; the D is unclear. Germline V lookup: CDR1 SNHLY, CDR2 FYNNEI. V lost 3 bases and J 2 bases, leaving 7 bases between the germline ends. The CDR3 length is 14 residues. The CDR3 nucleotides are TGTGCCAGCAGTGAGAGCAGCAACACCGGGGAGCTGTTTTTT. This codes for CASSESSNTGELFF.